This TCR beta chain was sequenced in a study of blood T cell repertoires in COVID-19. Study context: From T cells, B-cell-depleted T cells, or PBMCs came the material, which was cDNA or gDNA.

This CDR3 region has 18 residues. The V and J ends lost 5 bases and 7 bases, in that order; junction bases with no gene match: 21. The germline V gene encodes CDR1 PRHDT and CDR2 FYEKMQ (reference sequence). As handled by the study authors: For nucleated cells, counts were estimated from reference gene primer amplification. This table comes from immunoSEQ multiplex PCR, and its TCRdb copy is limited to in-frame clones, with some not included. Clone size and V and J calls were adopted from that table, with D and trimming inferred from the DNA. The profile covers roughly 6,800 clones, with less than 90% appearing a single time and about a sixth taken by the ten largest.

The sample was peripheral blood. The chain carries TRBV13 and TRBJ2-7, with 9 positions matching TRBD2. The origin of this receptor is a human donor in a cohort sampled during active COVID-19. For the CDR3, the DNA is TGTGCCAGCAGCAAACGAGGGACTGGGGTAGCGGGGGTGATTGAGCAGTACTTC. Translation gives CASSKRGTGVAGVIEQYF.